Given below is one T cell receptor (beta chain) in context. The data stem from a study of brain T cells in children with intractable seizures. As for time point: blood from clinic visit 5 months post-surgery; TSC patient then seizure free. Patients received at least one anti-epileptic drug before surgery. Germline trimming cut 0 bases from V and 3 bases from J; bases unmatched to any gene: 20. The CDR3 consists of 21 residues. CDR1 and CDR2 from the germline V gene are SGHTA and FQGNSA. Produced via immunoSEQ multiplex PCR; TCRdb's table is partial and in-frame only. The profile shows hundreds of thousands of clones, roughly 93% of them singletons.

J is TRBJ1-1 and V is TRBV7-2, with 9 bases that match TRBD1. The receptor was derived from a boy under two years old with tuberous sclerosis and intractable seizures. The sequenced sample was peripheral blood, obtained about 5 months after surgery. The CDR3 reads CASSLAIKSSGQGISHTEAFF. The CDR3 DNA sequence: TGTGCCAGCAGCTTAGCGATCAAATCATCGGGACAGGGTATTTCTCACACTGAAGCTTTCTTT.